This TCR beta chain came from a study of beta chain features in type 1 diabetes. CDR1 ENHRY and CDR2 SYGVKD come from the germline V gene. Trimming cost V 3 bases and J 4 bases; bases outside gene matches: 11. There are 16 residues in the CDR3. Sorting with CD45RO/CCR7/CD25/CD127/CD95/CD27 yielded naive, central memory, regulatory and stem-like memory CD4+ cells. Purity of each sorted population was above 95%. Sequenced material consisted of expressed TCRB transcripts (all of the isolated RNA was reverse transcribed). Profiling relied on immunoSEQ multiplex PCR, and the TCRdb table lists in-frame clones only, not all of them. The table lists hundreds of thousands of clones, about 16% of them singletons. This clone turned up a few times. What it recognizes is unknown. Study observations and caveats: Insertions were fewer and deletions more numerous at VDJ junctions in type 1 diabetes patients. A possible short-template PCR bias applies equally to patients and controls.

Source material: naive CD4+ T cells from blood. This clonotype was obtained from a man aged 18 to 29 in good health. The V gene is TRBV10-3, the J gene TRBJ2-5, with 7 positions matching TRBD2. CDR3 sequence (DNA): TGTGCCATCAGTGACGCGGAGAGGGAGGGACGAGAGACCCAGTACTTC. This encodes CAISDAEREGRETQYF.